Here is one T cell receptor beta chain with its context. In the original analysis: Amplifying reference gene primers gave estimates of nucleated cell counts. Sequencing used immunoSEQ multiplex PCR; TCRdb keeps in-frame clones, though not all of them. D and trimming were read from the DNA, whereas the V and J calls and clone size are those reported in that table. Seen here are about 41,000 clones, around nine tenths observed once, and the top ten hold approximately 4.6%. This entry comes from a study of blood T cell repertoires in COVID-19. CDR1 is SQVTM, CDR2 ANQGSEA, per germline. V lost 1 base, J lost 0 bases, and 12 bases lay in between. The CDR3 consists of 16 residues.

The source is a man aged 60 to 75 with acute or convalescent COVID-19. Material for sequencing was peripheral blood. V usage is TRBV29-1 and J usage is TRBJ1-4; maybe TRBD1 (6 bases). The CDR3 protein is CSVEVPWTATNEKLFF. Here the CDR3 DNA reads TGCAGCGTTGAAGTCCCCTGGACAGCAACTAATGAAAAACTGTTTTTT.